This TCR beta chain stems from a study of control samples from healthy donors and cancer patients. Assay: immunoSEQ multiplex PCR; the TCRdb copy retains only in-frame clones and omits some. The data hold 150,000 to 180,000 clones, with approximately 93% observed a single time. Material: blood. This clonotype was obtained from a man aged 40-49 years in good health.

The CDR3 DNA sequence: TGCGCCAGCAGCGCGACAGGGGGCACATACAATGAGCAGTTCTTC. The encoded protein is CASSATGGTYNEQFF. The chain couples TRBV5-1 to TRBJ2-1; 10 bases line up with TRBD1. Germline loops: CDR1 SGHRS, CDR2 YFSETQ. V lost 4 bases and J lost 4; bases outside the gene matches: 5. The CDR3 has 15 residues.